The clone carrying this T cell receptor beta chain was seen a single time. Here immunoSEQ multiplex PCR was the method, and the copy in TCRdb shows in-frame clones only, minus some. The sample yields tens of thousands of clones, around 90% seen once. The ends were cut back, 0 bases at V and 4 bases at J, with 7 bases in the middle. The germline gives CDR1 SGHRS, CDR2 YFSETQ. CDR3 length equals 13 residues. The data originate from a study of T cell changes during pregnancy in multiple sclerosis. Source: CD4+ T cells from peripheral blood mononuclear cells, taken in the third trimester of pregnancy. The sequence came from a female donor in good health, enrolled as a control in a pregnancy study. The chain joins TRBV5-1 to TRBJ1-2; D possibly corresponds to TRBD1 (5 bases). As DNA, the CDR3 is TGCGCCAGCAGCTTGGACGACAGCTATGGCTACACCTTC. Protein product: CASSLDDSYGYTF.